A single sample gave rise to the 3 T cell receptor beta chains below, sequenced in a study of molecular identifiers for immune sequencing clone quantification. TCRdb re-called the PCR reads with MiXCR, one entry per CDR3 protein. Of just under 650,000 distinct CDR3 sequences in the sample, 15% to 20% were seen once. Sequenced material: naive CD8+ T cells from blood, with Jurkat cell RNA spiked in. Sample subset: FACS-sorted CD8+CD4-CCR7+CD45RA+ naive T cells. The receptors shown here come from a human donor in good health. Some libraries in this study had Jurkat cell RNA spiked in.

The sample holds many counts of this clonotype. The J gene is TRBJ2-7, the V gene TRBV28; tentatively, D is TRBD1 (5 bases). This CDR3 has 14 amino acids. Trimming took 5 bases from V and 1 from J, leaving 12 bases between them. The germline CDR1 and CDR2 sequences are MDHEN and SYDVKM. CDR3 sequence reads: CASSPSRTSYEQYF. For the CDR3, the DNA is TGTGCCAGCAGTCCCTCTCGGACATCCTACGAGCAGTACTTC.

This clonotype was detected many times. V and J are TRBV7-9 and TRBJ1-1, with D unclear. Germline V gene sequence: CDR1 SEHNR, CDR2 FQNEAQ (reference sequence). The CDR3 is 14 amino acids. The V end lost 1 base, the J end lost 4 bases, and 10 bases lay between the germline ends. The CDR3 sequence: CASSLVPLGTEAFF. In DNA form, the CDR3 reads TGTGCCAGCAGCTTAGTCCCACTGGGCACTGAAGCTTTCTTT.

Many counts were recorded for this clonotype. The chain employs TRBV4-3 and TRBJ1-5; D uncertain. CDR1 and CDR2 from the germline V gene are LGHNA and YSLEER. Deletions cut 0 bases from V and 0 bases from J, with 6 bases between. This CDR3 region has 15 residues. The CDR3 here is CASSQDFYSNQPQHF. Written as DNA, the CDR3 is TGCGCCAGCAGCCAAGATTTTTATAGCAATCAGCCCCAGCATTTT.